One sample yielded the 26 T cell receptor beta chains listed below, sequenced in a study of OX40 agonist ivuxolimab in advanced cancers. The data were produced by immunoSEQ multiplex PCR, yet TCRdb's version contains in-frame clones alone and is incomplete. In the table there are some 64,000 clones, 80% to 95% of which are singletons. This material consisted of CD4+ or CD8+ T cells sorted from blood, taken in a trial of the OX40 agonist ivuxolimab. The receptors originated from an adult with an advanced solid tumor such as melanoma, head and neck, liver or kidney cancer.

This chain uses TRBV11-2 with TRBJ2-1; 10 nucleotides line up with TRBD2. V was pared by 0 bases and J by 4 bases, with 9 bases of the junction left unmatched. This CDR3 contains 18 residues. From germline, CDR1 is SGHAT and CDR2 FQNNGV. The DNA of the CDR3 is TGTGCCAGCAGCTTAGATAGGTTGGCTAGCGGGGGATACAATGAGCAGTTCTTC. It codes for CASSLDRLASGGYNEQFF.

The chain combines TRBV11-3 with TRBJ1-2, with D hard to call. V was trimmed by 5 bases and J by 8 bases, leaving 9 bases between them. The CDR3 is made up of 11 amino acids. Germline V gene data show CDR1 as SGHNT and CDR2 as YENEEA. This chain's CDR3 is CASSLGRGYTF. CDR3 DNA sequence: TGTGCCAGCAGCCTTGGACGAGGCTACACCTTC.

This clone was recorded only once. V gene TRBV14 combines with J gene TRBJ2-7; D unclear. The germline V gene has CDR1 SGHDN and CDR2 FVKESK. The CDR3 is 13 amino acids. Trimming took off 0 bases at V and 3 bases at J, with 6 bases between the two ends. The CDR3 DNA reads TGTGCCAGCAGCCAAGATTCTAGCTACGAGCAGTACGTC. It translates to CASSQDSSYEQYV.

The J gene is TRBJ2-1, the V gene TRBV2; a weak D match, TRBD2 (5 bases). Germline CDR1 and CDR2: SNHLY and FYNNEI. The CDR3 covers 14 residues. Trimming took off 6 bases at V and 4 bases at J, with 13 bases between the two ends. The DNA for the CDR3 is TGTGCCAGCAGGGGAGAGACCCAGTACAATGAGCAGTTCTTC. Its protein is CASRGETQYNEQFF.

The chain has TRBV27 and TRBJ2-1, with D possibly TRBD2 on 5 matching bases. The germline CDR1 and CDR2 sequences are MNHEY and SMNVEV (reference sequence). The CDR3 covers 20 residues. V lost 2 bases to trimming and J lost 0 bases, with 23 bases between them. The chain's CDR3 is CASSLVPPSSTGNSYNEQFF. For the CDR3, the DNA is TGTGCCAGCAGTTTAGTCCCTCCTAGTTCGACGGGGAACTCCTACAATGAGCAGTTCTTC.

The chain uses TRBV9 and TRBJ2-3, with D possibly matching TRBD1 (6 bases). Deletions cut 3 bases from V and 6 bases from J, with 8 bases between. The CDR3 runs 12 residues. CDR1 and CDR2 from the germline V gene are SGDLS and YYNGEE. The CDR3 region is CASSGTGDTQYF. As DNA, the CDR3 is TGTGCCAGCAGCGGTACAGGGGATACGCAGTATTTT.

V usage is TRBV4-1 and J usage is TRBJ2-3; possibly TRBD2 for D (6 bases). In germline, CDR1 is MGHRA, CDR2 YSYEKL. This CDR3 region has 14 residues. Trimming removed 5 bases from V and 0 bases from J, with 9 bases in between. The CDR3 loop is CASSYGGSTDTQYF. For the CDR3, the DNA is TGCGCCAGCAGCTACGGGGGTAGCACAGATACGCAGTATTTT.

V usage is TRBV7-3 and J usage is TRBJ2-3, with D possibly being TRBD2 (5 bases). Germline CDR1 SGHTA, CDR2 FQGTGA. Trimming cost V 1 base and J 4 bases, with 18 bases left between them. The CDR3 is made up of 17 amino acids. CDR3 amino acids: CASSLNPRGSEADTQYF. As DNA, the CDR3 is TGTGCCAGCAGCTTAAACCCTAGAGGATCGGAGGCAGATACGCAGTATTTT.

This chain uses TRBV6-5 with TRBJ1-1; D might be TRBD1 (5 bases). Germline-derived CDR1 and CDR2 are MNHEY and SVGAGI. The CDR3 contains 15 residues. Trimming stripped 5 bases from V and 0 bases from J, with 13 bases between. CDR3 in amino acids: CASSPPGSMNTEAFF. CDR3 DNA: TGTGCCAGCAGTCCTCCAGGGAGCATGAACACTGAAGCTTTCTTT.

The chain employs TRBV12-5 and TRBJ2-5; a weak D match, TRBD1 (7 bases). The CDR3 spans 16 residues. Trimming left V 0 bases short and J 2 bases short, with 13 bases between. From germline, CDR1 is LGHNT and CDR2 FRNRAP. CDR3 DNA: TGTGCTAGTGGTTTGGTACGGAGGGGGCTTCAAGAGACCCAGTACTTC. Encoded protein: CASGLVRRGLQETQYF.

DNA of the CDR3: TGTGCCAGCACCGTACAGACAGGGAATAACTATGGCTACACCTTC. Its protein product is CASTVQTGNNYGYTF. V usage is TRBV6-6 and J usage is TRBJ1-2; 7 bases line up with TRBD1. This CDR3 spans 15 amino acids. The trim removed 7 bases at V and 1 base at J, leaving 9 bases unmatched. Germline values: CDR1 MNHNY, CDR2 SVGAGI (reference sequence).

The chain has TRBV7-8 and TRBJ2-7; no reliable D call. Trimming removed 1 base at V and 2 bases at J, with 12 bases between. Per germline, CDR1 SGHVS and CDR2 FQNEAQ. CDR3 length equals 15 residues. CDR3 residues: CASSLGPALAYEQYV. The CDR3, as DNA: TGTGCCAGCAGCTTAGGACCGGCTTTGGCCTACGAGCAGTACGTC.

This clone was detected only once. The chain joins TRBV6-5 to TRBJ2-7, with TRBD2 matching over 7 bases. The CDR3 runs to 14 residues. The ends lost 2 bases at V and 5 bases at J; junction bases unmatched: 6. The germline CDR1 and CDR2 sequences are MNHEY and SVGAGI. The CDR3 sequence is CASSYVVAGDEQYF. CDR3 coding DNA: TGTGCCAGCAGTTACGTTGTGGCGGGAGACGAGCAGTACTTC.

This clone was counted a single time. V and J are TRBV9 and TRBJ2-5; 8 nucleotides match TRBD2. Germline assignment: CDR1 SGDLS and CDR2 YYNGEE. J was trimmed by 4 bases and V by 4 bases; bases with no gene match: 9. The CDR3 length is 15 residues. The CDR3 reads CASSTLAGLGETQYF. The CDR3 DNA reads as TGTGCCAGCAGCACCTTAGCGGGACTTGGAGAGACCCAGTACTTC.

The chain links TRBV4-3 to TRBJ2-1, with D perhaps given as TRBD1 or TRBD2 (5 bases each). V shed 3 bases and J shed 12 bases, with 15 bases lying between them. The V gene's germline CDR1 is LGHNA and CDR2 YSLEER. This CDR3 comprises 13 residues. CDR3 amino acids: CASSQGRTLGQFF. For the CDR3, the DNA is TGCGCCAGCAGCCAGGGACGGACCCTGGGGCAGTTCTTC.

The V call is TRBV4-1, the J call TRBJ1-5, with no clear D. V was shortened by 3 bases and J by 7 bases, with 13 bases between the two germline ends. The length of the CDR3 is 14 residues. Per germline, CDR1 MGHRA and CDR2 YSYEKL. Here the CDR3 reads CASSQNYWTQPQHF. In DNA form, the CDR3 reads TGCGCCAGCAGCCAGAATTACTGGACCCAGCCCCAGCATTTT.

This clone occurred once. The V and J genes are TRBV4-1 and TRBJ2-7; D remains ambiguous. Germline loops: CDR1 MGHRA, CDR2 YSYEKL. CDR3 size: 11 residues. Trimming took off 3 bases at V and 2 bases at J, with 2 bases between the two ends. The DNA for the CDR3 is TGCGCCAGCAGCCATACCTACGAGCAGTACTTC. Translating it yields CASSHTYEQYF.

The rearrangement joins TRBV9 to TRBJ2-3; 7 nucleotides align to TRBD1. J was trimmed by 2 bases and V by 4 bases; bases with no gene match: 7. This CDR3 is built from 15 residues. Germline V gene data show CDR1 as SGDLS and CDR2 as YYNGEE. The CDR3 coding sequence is TGTGCCAGCAGCATTAGGGGGCTAGACACAGATACGCAGTATTTT. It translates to CASSIRGLDTDTQYF.

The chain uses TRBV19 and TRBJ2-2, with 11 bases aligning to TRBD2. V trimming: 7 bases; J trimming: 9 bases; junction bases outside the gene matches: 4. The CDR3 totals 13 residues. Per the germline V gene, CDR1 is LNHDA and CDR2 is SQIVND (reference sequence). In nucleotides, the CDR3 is TGTGCCAGTAAAGCTAGCGGGGGGTGGGAGCTGTTTTTT. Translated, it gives CASKASGGWELFF. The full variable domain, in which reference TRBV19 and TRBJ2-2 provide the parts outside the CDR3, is DGGITQSPKYLFRKEGQNVTLSCEQNLNHDAMYWYRQDPGQGLRLIYYSQIVNDFQKGDIAEGYSVSREKKESFPLTVTSAQKNPTAFYLCASKASGGWELFFGEGSRLTVL.

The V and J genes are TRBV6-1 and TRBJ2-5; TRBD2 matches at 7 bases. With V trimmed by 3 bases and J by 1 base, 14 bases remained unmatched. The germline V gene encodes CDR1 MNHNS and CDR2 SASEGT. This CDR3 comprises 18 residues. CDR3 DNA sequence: TGTGCCAGCAGTGAGAATGTGGTGGCGGGGGTATTCCAAGAGACCCAGTACTTC. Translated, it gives CASSENVVAGVFQETQYF.

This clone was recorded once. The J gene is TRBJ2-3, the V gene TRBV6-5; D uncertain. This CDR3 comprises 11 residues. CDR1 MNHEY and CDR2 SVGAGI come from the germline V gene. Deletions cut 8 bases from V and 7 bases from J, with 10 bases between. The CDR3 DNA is TGTGCCAGCGGTACAATTAATACGCAGTATTTT. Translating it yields CASGTINTQYF.

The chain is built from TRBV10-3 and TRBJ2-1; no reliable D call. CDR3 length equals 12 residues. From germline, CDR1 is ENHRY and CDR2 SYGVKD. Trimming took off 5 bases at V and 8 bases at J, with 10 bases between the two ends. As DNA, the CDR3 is TGTGCCATCAGTCTTCAGCGCGATGAGCAGTTCTTC. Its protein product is CAISLQRDEQFF.

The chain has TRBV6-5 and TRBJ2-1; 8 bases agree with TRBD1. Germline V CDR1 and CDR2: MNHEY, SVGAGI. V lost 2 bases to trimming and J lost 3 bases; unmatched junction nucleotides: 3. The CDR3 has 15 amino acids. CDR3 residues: CASSYTGGGYNEQFF. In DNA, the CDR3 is TGTGCCAGCAGTTACACAGGGGGAGGCTACAATGAGCAGTTCTTC.

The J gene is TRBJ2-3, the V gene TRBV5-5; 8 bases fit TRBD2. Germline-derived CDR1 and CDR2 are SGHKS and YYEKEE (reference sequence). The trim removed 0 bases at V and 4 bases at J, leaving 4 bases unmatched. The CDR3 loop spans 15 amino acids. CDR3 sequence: CASSLVRGGPDTQYF. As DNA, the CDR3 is TGTGCCAGCAGCTTGGTTCGGGGGGGCCCAGATACGCAGTATTTT. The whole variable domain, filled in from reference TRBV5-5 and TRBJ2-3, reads DAGVTQSPTHLIKTRGQQVTLRCSPISGHKSVSWYQQVLGQGPQFIFQYYEKEERGRGNFPDRFSARQFPNYSSELNVNALLLGDSALYLCASSLVRGGPDTQYFGPGTRLTVL.

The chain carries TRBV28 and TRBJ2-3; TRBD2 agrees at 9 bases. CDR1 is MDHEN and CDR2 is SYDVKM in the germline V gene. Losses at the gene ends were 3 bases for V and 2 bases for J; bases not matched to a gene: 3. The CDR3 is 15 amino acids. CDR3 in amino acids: CASSFLAGDTDTQYF. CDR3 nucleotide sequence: TGTGCCAGCAGTTTCTTAGCGGGGGACACAGATACGCAGTATTTT.

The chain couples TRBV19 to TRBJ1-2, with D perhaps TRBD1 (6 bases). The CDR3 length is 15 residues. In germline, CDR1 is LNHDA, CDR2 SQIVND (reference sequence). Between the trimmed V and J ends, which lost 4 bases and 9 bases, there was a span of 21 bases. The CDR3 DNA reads TGTGCCAGTAGTACAGGGGAGAAATTTCCGGAGAGCTACACCTTC. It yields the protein CASSTGEKFPESYTF.